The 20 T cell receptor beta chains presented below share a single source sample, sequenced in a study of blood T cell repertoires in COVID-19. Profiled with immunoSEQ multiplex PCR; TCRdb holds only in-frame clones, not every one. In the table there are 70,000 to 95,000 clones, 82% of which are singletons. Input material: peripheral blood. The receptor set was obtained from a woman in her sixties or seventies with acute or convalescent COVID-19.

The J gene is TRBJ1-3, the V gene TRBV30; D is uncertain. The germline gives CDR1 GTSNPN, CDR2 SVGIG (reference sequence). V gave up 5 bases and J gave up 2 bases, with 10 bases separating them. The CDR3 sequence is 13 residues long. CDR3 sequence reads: CAWPVKTGNTIYF. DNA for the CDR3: TGTGCCTGGCCGGTTAAAACTGGAAACACCATATATTTT.

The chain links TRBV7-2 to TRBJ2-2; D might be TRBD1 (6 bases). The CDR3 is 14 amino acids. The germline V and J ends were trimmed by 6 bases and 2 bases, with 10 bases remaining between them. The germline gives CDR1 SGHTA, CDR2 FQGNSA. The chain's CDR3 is CASSRDINTGELFF. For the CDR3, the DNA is TGTGCCAGCAGTCGGGACATTAACACCGGGGAGCTGTTTTTT.

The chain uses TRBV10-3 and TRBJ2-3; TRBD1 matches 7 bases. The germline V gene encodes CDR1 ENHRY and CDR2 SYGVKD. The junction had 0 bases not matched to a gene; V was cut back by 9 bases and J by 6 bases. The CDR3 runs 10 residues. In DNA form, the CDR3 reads TGTGCCATAGGGGGCGATACGCAGTATTTT. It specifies CAIGGDTQYF.

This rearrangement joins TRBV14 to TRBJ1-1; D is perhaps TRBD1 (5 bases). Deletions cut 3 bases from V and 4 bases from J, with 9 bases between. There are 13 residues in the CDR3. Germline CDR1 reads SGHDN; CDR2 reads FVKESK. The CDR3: CASSHDRVTEAFF. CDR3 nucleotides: TGTGCCAGCAGCCATGACAGAGTCACTGAAGCTTTCTTT.

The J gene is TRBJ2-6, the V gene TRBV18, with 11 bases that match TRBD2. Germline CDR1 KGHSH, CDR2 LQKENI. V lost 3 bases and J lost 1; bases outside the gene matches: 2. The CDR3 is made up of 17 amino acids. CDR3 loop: CASSPSSGRSGANVLTF. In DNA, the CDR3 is TGTGCCAGCTCACCGTCTAGCGGGAGGTCTGGGGCCAACGTCCTGACTTTC.

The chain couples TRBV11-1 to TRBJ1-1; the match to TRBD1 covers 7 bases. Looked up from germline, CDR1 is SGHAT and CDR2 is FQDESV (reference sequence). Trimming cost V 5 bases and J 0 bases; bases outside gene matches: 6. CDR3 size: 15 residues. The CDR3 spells CASSLGQTLNTEAFF. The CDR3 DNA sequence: TGTGCCAGCAGCCTGGGACAGACCCTGAACACTGAAGCTTTCTTT.

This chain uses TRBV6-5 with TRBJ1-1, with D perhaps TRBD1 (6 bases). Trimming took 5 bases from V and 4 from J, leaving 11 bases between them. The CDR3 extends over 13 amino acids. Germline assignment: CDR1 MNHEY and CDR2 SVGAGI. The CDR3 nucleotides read TGTGCCAGCAGTCCACAGGGCGGCACTGAAGCTTTCTTT. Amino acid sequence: CASSPQGGTEAFF.

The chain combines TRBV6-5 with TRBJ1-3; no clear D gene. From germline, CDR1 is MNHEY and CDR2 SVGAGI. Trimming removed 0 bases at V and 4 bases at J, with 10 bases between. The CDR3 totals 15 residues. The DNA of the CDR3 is TGTGCCAGCAGTTACTCGAGAGGTTCCGGAAACACCATATATTTT. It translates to CASSYSRGSGNTIYF.

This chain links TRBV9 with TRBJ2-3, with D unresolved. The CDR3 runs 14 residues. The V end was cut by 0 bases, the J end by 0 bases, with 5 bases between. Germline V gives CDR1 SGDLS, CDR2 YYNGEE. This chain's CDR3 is CASSVARSTDTQYF. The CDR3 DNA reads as TGTGCCAGCAGCGTAGCTCGGAGCACAGATACGCAGTATTTT.

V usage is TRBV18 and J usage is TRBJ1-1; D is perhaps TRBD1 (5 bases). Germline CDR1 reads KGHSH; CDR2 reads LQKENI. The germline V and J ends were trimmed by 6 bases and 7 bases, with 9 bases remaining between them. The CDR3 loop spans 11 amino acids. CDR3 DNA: TGTGCCAGCTCCCAAGACAGTGAAGCTTTCTTT. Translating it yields CASSQDSEAFF.

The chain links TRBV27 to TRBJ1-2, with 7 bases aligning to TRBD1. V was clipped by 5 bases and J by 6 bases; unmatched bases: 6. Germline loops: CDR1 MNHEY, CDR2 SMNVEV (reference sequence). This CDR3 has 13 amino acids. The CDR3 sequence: CASSPRTGNGYTF. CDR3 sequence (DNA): TGTGCCAGCAGTCCGCGGACAGGCAATGGCTACACCTTC.

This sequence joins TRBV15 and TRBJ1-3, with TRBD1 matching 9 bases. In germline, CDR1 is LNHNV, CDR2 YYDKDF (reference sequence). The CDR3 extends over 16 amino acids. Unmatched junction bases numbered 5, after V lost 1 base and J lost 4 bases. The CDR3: CATSRGTGDRGNTIYF. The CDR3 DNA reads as TGTGCCACCAGCAGAGGGACAGGGGATAGGGGAAACACCATATATTTT.

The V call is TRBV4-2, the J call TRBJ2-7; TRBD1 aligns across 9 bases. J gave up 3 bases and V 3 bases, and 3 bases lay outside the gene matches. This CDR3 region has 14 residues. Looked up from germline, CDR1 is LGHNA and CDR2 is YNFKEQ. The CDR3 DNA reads TGTGCCAGCAGCCAGGGACAGGGTGACTACGAGCAGTACTTC. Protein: CASSQGQGDYEQYF.

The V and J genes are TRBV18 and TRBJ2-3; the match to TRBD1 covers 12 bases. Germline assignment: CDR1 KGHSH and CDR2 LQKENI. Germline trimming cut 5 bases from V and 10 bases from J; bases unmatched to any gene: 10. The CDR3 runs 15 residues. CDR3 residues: CASSNRDRGPSAQYF. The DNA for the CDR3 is TGTGCCAGCTCAAACCGGGACAGGGGGCCCAGTGCGCAGTATTTT.

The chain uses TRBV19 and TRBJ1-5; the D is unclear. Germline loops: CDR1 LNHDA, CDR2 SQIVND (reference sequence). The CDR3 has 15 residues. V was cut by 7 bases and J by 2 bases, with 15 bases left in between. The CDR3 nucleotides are TGTGCCAGTACCACCCTCAGAGGGCGCAATCAGCCCCAGCATTTT. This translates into CASTTLRGRNQPQHF. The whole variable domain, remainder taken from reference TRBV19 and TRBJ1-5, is DGGITQSPKYLFRKEGQNVTLSCEQNLNHDAMYWYRQDPGQGLRLIYYSQIVNDFQKGDIAEGYSVSREKKESFPLTVTSAQKNPTAFYLCASTTLRGRNQPQHFGDGTRLSIL.

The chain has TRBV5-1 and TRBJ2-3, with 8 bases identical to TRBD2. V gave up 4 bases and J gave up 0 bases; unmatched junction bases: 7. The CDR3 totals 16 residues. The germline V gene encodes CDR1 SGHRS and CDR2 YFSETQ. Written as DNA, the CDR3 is TGCGCCAGCAGCCGGGGGACGGGAGGGAGCACAGATACGCAGTATTTT. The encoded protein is CASSRGTGGSTDTQYF.

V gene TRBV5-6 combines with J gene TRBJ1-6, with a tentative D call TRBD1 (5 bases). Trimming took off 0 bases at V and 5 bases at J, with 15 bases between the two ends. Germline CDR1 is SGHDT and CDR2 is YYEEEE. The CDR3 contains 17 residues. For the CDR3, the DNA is TGTGCCAGCAGCTTGGGCGGGCTGGGAGGGGATAATTCACCCCTCCACTTT. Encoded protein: CASSLGGLGGDNSPLHF.

In DNA form, the CDR3 reads TGTGCCAGCAGTTTGCAGGGGCGAGAGACCCAGTACTTC. Residues: CASSLQGRETQYF. The gene calls are TRBV27 and TRBJ2-5; maybe TRBD1 (6 bases). The ends were cut back, 3 bases at V and 4 bases at J, with 9 bases in the middle. This CDR3 region has 13 residues. Germline CDR1 is MNHEY and CDR2 is SMNVEV (reference sequence).

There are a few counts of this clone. CDR3 amino acids: CASSQYGHPTDTQYF. The CDR3 nucleotides read TGTGCCAGCAGCCAATATGGACACCCCACAGATACGCAGTATTTT. The chain uses TRBV3-1 (or the pseudogene TRBV3-2) and TRBJ2-3, with D tentatively TRBD1 (5 bases). The CDR3 is made up of 15 amino acids. Germline V lookup: CDR1 LGHDT, CDR2 YNNKEL (reference sequence). V gave up 2 bases and J gave up 2 bases, with 11 bases separating them.

The CDR3 sequence: CASSIESSSGNTIYF. CDR3 in DNA: TGTGCCAGTAGTATCGAGTCTAGCTCTGGAAACACCATATATTTT. The rearrangement uses TRBV19 and TRBJ1-3; D call uncertain. With 3 bases removed from V and 0 bases from J, the gap between germline ends came to 9 bases. Germline V gene data show CDR1 as LNHDA and CDR2 as SQIVND (reference sequence). The length of the CDR3 is 15 residues.